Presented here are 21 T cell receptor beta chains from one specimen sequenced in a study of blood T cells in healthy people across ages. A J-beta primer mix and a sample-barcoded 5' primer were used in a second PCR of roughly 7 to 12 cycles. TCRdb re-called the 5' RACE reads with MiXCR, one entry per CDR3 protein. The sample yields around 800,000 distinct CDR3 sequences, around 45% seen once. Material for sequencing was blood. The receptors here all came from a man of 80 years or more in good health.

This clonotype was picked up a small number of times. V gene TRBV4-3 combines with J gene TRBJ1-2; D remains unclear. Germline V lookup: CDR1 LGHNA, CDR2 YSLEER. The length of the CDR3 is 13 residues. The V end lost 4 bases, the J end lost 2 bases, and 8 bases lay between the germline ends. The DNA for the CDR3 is TGCGCCAGCAGCCCGCGTACGAACTATGGCTACACCTTC. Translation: CASSPRTNYGYTF.

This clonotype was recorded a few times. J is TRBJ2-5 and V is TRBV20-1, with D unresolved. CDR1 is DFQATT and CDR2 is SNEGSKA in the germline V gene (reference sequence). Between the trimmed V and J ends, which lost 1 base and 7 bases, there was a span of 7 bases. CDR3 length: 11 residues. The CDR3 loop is CSARVYSTQYF. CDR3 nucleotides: TGCAGTGCTAGAGTCTACTCGACCCAGTACTTC.

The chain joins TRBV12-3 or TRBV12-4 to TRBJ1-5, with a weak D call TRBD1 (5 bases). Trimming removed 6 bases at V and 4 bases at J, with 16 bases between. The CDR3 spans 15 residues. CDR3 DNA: TGTGCCAGCAGGGGGGGGGGAGGGTGGAATCAGCCCCAGCATTTT. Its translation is CASRGGGGWNQPQHF.

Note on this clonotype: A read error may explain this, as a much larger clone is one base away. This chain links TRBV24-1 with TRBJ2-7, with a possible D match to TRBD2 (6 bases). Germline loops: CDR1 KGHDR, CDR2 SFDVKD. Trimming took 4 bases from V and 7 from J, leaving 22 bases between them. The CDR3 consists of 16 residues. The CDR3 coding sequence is TGTGCCACCAGTGACAAGGAGCGGGCAACCTACAATGAGCAGTACTTC. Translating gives CATSDKERATYNEQYF.

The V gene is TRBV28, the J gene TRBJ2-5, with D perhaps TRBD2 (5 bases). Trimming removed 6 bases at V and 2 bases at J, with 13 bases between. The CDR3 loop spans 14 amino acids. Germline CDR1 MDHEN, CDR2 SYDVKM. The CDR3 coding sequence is TGTGCCAGCAGCCTAAACGGGGAACAAGAGACCCAGTACTTC. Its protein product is CASSLNGEQETQYF.

In DNA, the CDR3 is TGTGCCAGCAGTGCGCGACTAGCTGGGACGCAGTATTTT. This codes for CASSARLAGTQYF. This rearrangement joins TRBV2 to TRBJ2-3; TRBD2 aligns across 7 bases. Germline V CDR1 and CDR2: SNHLY, FYNNEI. The CDR3 has 13 residues. V gave up 4 bases and J gave up 9 bases; unmatched junction bases: 7.

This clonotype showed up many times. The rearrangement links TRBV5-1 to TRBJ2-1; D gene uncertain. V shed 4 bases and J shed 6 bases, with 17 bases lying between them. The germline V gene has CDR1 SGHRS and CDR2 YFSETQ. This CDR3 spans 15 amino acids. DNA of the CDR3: TGCGCCAGCAGCCCTGGAAGGATGGGTGGCAATGAGCAGTTCTTC. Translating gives CASSPGRMGGNEQFF. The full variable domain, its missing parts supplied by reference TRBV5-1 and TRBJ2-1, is KAGVTQTPRYLIKTRGQQVTLSCSPISGHRSVSWYQQTPGQGLQFLFEYFSETQRNKGNFPGRFSGRQFSNSRSEMNVSTLELGDSALYLCASSPGRMGGNEQFFGPGTRLTVL.

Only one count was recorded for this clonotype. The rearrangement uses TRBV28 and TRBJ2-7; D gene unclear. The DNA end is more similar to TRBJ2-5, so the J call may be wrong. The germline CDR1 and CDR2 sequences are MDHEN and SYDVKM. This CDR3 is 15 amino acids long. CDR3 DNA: TGTGCCAGCAGTCCCCGGACCATCCTCACGGAGACCCAGTACTTC. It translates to CASSPRTILTETQYF.

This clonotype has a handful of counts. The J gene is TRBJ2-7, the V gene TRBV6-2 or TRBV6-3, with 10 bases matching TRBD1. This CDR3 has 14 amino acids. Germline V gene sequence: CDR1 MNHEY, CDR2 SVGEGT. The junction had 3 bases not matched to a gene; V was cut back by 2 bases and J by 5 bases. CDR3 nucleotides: TGTGCCAGCAGTTACGACAGGGGGCTCAACGAGCAGTACTTC. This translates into CASSYDRGLNEQYF.

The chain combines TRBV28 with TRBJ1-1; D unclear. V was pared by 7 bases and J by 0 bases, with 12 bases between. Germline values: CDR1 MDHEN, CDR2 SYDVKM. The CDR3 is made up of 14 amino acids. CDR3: CASMRGPMNTEAFF. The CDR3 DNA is TGTGCCAGCATGAGAGGGCCCATGAACACTGAAGCTTTCTTT.

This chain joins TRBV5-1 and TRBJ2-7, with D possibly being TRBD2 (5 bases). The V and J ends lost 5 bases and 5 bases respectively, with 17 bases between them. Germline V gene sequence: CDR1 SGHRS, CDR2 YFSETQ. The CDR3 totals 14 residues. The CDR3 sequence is CASRRTSGSDEQYF. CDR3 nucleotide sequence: TGCGCCAGCAGAAGGACCTCGGGGTCCGACGAGCAGTACTTC. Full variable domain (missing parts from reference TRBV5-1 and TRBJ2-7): KAGVTQTPRYLIKTRGQQVTLSCSPISGHRSVSWYQQTPGQGLQFLFEYFSETQRNKGNFPGRFSGRQFSNSRSEMNVSTLELGDSALYLCASRRTSGSDEQYFGPGTRLTVT.

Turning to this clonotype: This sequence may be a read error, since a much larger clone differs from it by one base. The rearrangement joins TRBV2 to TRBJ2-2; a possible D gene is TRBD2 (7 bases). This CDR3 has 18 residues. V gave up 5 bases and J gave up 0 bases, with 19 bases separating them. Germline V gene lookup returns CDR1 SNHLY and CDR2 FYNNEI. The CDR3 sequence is CASSPGRGAITNTGELFF. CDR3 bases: TGTGCCAGCAGTCCCGGACGGGGGGCCATAACGAACACCGGGGAGCTGTTTTTT.

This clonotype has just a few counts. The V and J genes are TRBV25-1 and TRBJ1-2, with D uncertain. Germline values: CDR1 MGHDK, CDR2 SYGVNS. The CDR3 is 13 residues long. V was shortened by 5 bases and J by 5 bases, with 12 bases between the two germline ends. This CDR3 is CASSRGLIYGYTF. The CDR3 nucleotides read TGTGCCAGCAGTCGAGGACTGATTTATGGCTACACCTTC.

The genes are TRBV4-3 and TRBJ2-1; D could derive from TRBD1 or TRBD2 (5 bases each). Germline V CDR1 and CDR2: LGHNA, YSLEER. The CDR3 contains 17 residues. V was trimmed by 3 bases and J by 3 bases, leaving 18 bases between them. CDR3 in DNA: TGCGCCAGCAGCCAGCACCTCTCGGGGACCGGCTACAATGAGCAGTTCTTC. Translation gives CASSQHLSGTGYNEQFF.

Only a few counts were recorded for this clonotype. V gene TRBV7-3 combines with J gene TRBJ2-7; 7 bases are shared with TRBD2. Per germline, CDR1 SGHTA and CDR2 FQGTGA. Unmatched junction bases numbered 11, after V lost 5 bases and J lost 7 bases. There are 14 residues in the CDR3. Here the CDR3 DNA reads TGTGCCAGCAGCGCGGGAGTACCCCCGGAAGAGCAGTACTTC. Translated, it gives CASSAGVPPEEQYF.

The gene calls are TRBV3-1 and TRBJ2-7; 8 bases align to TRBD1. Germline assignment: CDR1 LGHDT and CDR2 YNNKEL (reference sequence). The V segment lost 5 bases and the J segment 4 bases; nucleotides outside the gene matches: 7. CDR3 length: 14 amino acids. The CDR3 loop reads CASSFATGAYEQYF. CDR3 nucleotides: TGTGCCAGCAGCTTTGCGACAGGGGCGTACGAGCAGTACTTC.

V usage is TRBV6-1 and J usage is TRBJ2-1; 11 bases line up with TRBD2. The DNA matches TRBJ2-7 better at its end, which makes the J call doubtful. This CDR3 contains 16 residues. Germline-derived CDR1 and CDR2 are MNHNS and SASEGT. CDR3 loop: CASRDRLAGSYNEQYF. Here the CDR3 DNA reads TGTGCCAGCAGGGACCGACTAGCGGGATCCTACAATGAGCAGTACTTC.

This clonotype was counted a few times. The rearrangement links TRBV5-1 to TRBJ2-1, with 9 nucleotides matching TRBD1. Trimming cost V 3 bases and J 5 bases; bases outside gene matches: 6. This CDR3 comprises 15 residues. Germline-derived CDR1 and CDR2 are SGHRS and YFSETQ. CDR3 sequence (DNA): TGCGCCAGCAGCTACCGGGACAGGGTAAACAATGAGCAGTTCTTC. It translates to CASSYRDRVNNEQFF.

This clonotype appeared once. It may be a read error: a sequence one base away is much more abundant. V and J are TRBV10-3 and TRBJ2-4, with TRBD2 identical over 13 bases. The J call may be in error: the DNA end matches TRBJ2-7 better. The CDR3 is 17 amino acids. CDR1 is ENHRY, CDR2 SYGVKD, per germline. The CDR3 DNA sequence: TGTGCCATCAGAGACGGCAGAGGACTAGCGGGAGAGGACGAGCAGTACTTC. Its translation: CAIRDGRGLAGEDEQYF.

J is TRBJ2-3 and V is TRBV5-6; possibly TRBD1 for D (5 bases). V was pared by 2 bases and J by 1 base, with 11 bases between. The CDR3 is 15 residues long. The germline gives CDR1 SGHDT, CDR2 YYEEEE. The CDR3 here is CASSFLDTGTDTQYF. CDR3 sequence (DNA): TGTGCCAGCAGCTTTTTGGACACCGGCACAGATACGCAGTATTTT.

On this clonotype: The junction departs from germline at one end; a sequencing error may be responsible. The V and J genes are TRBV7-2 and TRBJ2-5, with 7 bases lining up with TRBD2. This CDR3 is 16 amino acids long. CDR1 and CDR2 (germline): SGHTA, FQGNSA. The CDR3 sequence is CANSPQSGRAGETQYF. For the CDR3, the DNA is TGTGCCAACAGCCCTCAGTCGGGCAGAGCGGGGGAGACCCAGTACTTC.